This T cell receptor (beta chain) was recorded in a study of T cells in tuberculosis. Profiled with immunoSEQ multiplex PCR; TCRdb holds only in-frame clones, not every one. The table includes about 45,000 clones, roughly 94% detected once. The sample taken for sequencing was PBMCs. The clonotype comes from a donor between 10 and 35 years old with latent tuberculosis or without tuberculosis infection. Some clones in this sample may be carry-over from other donors' samples.

CDR3 residues: CASSQDRVFAAGGPGDTQYF. In DNA, the CDR3 is TGCGCCAGCAGCCAAGATCGTGTCTTTGCGGCGGGAGGGCCGGGAGATACGCAGTATTTT. This chain joins TRBV4-3 and TRBJ2-3, with 9 bases identical to TRBD2. The CDR3 consists of 20 residues. V lost 0 bases, J lost 5 bases, and 18 bases stayed unmatched. In germline, CDR1 is LGHNA, CDR2 YSLEER.